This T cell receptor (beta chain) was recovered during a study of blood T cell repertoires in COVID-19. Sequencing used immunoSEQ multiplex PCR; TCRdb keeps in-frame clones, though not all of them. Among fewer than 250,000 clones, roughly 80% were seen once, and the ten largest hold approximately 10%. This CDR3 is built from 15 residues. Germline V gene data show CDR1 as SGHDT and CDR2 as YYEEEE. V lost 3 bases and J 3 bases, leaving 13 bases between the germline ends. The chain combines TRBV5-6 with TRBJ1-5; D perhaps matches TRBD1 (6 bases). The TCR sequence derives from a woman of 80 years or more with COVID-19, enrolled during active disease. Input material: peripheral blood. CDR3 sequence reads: CASSWAGAANQPQHF. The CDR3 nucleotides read TGTGCCAGCAGCTGGGCGGGGGCGGCCAATCAGCCCCAGCATTTT.